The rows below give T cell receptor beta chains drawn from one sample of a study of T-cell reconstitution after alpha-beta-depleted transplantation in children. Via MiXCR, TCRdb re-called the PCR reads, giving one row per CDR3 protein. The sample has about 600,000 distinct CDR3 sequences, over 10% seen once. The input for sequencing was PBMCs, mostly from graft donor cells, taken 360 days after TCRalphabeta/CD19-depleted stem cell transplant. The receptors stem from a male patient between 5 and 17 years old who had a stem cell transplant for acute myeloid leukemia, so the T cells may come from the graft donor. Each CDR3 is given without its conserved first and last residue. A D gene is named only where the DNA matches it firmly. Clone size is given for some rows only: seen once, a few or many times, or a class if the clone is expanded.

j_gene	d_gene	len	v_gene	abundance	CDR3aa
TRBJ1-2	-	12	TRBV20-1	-	SANFLDTDYGYT
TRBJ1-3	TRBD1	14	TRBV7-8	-	ASSISGQSSGNTIY
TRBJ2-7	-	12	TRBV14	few	ASSKDIFLYEQY
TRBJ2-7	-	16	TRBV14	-	ASSQDQQAVRRPYEQY
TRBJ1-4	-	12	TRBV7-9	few	ASSLSLGNEKLF
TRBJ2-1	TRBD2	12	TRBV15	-	ATSLVASGYEQF
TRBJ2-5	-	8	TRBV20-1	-	SASRDTGE
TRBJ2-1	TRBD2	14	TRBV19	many	ASSIDWTSGNNEQF
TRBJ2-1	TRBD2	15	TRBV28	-	ASSLSFGAGGINEQF
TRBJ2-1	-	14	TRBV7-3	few	ASSPQGGVLYNEQF
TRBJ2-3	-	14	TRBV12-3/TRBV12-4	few	ASSPQAGAGTDTQY
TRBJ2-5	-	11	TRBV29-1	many	SVEGTIQETQY
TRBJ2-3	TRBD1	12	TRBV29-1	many	SVSGTGGTDTQY
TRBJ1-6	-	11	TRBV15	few	ATQEMRDSPLH
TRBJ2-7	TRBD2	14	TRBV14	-	ASSSSPGGSSYEQY
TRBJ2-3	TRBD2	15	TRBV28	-	ASSSMGLAIITDTQY
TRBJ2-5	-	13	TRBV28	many	ASIGGEAVLETQY
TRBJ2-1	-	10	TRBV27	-	ASSGLNNEQF
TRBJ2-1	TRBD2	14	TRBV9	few	ASSVGVWEGLNEQF
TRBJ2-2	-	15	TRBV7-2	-	ASSLKLGGPNTGELF
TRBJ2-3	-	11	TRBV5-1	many	ASSSSGTDTQY
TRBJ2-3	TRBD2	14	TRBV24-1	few	ATSDAGTSISDTQY
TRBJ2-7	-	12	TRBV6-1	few	ASNPASPGREQY
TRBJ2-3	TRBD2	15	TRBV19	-	ASSFGTRTRAPDTQY
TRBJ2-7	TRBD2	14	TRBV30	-	AWRSGTSGSVLGQY
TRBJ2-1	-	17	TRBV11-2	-	ASSPGSWRVPSSYNEQF
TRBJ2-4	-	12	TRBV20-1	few	SARVIVAKNIQY
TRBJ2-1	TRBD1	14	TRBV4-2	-	ASSPRDGQGGNEQF
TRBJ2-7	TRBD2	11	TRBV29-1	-	SVGPSGSYEQY
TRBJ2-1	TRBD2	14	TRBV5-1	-	ASSVGTSGVGDEQF
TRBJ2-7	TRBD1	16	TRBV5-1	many	ASSSAPWGQRRSYEQY
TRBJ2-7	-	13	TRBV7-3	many	ASSLNGGLAYEQY